This is a list of T cell receptor beta chains from one sample in a study of spatial heterogeneity in lung cancer. Each CDR3 protein gets one entry after TCRdb re-called the 5' RACE reads with MiXCR. The sample has about 3,900 distinct CDR3 sequences; approximately 10% are singletons. Here the sequenced sample was lung tumor tissue, taken at surgery. These receptors were taken from a female donor with early-stage non-small cell lung cancer. CDR3s include the opening cysteine and the closing phenylalanine or tryptophan. A D gene is named only where the DNA matches it firmly. Where a row states a size, it is once, few, many or the class of an expanded clone; other rows omit it.

TRBV12-3/TRBV12-4	-	medium-sized	TRBJ1-6	TGTGCCAGCAGTTTTGGGGGGCGAGAATCACCCCTCCACTTT	CASSFGGRESPLHF
TRBV21-1	-	medium-sized	TRBJ2-7	TGTGCCAGCAGCCCCCGGGACAGGTTCTCCTACGAGCAGTACTTC	CASSPRDRFSYEQYF
TRBV24-1	TRBD1	medium-sized	TRBJ2-1	TGTGCCACCAGTGTTCGGACAGGAGTCTACAATGAGCAGTTCTTC	CATSVRTGVYNEQFF
TRBV5-6	-	-	TRBJ2-4	TGTGCCAGCAGCTGGGGAGGGAGGGGGCAGTACTTC	CASSWGGRGQYF
TRBV6-5	TRBD1	-	TRBJ1-2	TGTGCCAGCACCCCACAGGGGGCGCGGGGCTACACCTTC	CASTPQGARGYTF
TRBV3-1	-	large	TRBJ2-7	TGTGCCAGCAGCCAAGTTTGGGGAGCCGTCTACGAGCAGTACTTC	CASSQVWGAVYEQYF
TRBV5-6	TRBD1	medium-sized	TRBJ2-6	TGTGCCAGCAGCTACCTACCCGGGACAGCTGGGGCCAACGTCCTGACTTTC	CASSYLPGTAGANVLTF
TRBV11-1	-	few	TRBJ2-7	TGTGCCAGCAGCTCCGGGACATCGGAGGGCGAGCAGTACTTC	CASSSGTSEGEQYF
TRBV7-9	-	-	TRBJ2-7	TGTGCCAGCAGCTTAGACGTCGCGGGACACGAGCAGTACTTC	CASSLDVAGHEQYF
TRBV20-1	-	few	TRBJ1-5	TGCAGTGCTAGAGATCTGGCAGGGAGAAGCAATCAGCCCCAGCATTTT	CSARDLAGRSNQPQHF
TRBV3-1	-	medium-sized	TRBJ2-7	TGTGCCAGCAGCCAAGGTGGTTGGAGCGGGCCCTACGAGCAGTACTTC	CASSQGGWSGPYEQYF
TRBV6-5	-	-	TRBJ1-2	TGTGCCAGCAGTCCCTGGGGAGATAACTATGGCTACACCTTC	CASSPWGDNYGYTF
TRBV27	TRBD1	-	TRBJ2-7	TGTGCCAGCAGGTCCGGGACAGGCGAGCAGTACTTC	CASRSGTGEQYF